This T cell receptor beta chain was recovered during a study of T cells in localized non-small cell lung cancer (dated by TCRdb to the early 2020s). The study in broad terms: T cell repertoires of 236 early-stage NSCLC patients were analyzed, with tumors being compared against uninvolved tumor-adjacent lungs. The cohort comprised a few hundred treatment-naïve NSCLC patients with resected, localized lung tumors. NSCLC patients had a mean age of approximately 66 years, and 120 to 150 were male and 107 female. Broader findings and caveats from the paper: Because multi-region tumor sequencing was not performed, intratumor heterogeneity could not be ruled out. Higher blood T cell density associated with longer overall survival, while higher adjacent-lung clonality associated with shorter survival. Of the top 100 tumor clones, a median of approximately 60 were detected in paired uninvolved adjacent lung; over 25 were also among that lung's top 100. Since the design was exploratory, TCR variables were selected using unadjusted p-values with no false-discovery rate correction. Uninvolved tumor-adjacent lung showed the highest T cell clonality, higher than tumor, which suggests more focused antigenic responses in the uninvolved tumor-adjacent lung.

At diagnosis, tumor, uninvolved tumor-adjacent lung and peripheral blood were collected and then preserved as a mix of FFPE and fresh-frozen material. The CDR3 runs 16 amino acids, cysteine and phenylalanine included. Here the CDR3 DNA is all that survives: 48 bases in frame from base 1. CDR1 and CDR2, looked up from the germline V gene, are SGHRS and YFSETQ. V lost 4 bases and J lost 6 bases, and the count of bases not matched to a germline gene is 14. Turning to this clone: No cognate antigen has been identified for it. The sample holds no much larger clone one base away, and base qualities are not on file.

TCR beta CDR3 regions were sequenced from DNA using the immunoSEQ Assay. The authors' analysis ran thus. T cell density was computed as TCR beta template counts normalized to usable DNA estimated by amplifying housekeeping genes. The preseqR package was used to estimate richness by extrapolating to 400,000 templates for PBMC samples and to 120,000 templates for tissue samples. Clonality was defined by subtracting Pielou's evenness from one. To identify tissue-enriched TCRs, differential abundance testing was run on productive amino-acid clonotypes with a minimum total count of 5 and an alpha of 0.1. Repertoire overlap between compartments was quantified with the Jaccard Index and Morisita Overlap Index. GLIPH grouped TCR beta CDR3s together with public tetramer-defined viral CDR3s, and a viral motif had to include at least three viral sequences and also show V-gene enrichment. Not all clones reach the TCRdb copy of this immuneACCESS table, which keeps in-frame sequences only. Checked studies attribute under half of the gap to unresolved V genes and leave the rest unexplained. That table is the source of V, J and clone size, and D and trimming were worked out from the DNA. This sample has roughly 7,000 clones in its table, and about 40% of those were observed once. About 7.4% of the sample belongs to the ten largest clones.

The sequence came from a man aged 40 to 69 with stage III lung adenocarcinoma. The sample here was lung tumor tissue, taken before any cancer treatment. This chain joins TRBV5-1 to TRBJ1-2, with 8 bases aligning to TRBD1. The DNA is as follows: TGCGCCAGCAGCCCTGGTGGCGCTCAGGGGGCGGATGGCTACACCTTC. Its protein product is CASSPGGAQGADGYTF. Extended through the reference TRBV5-1 and TRBJ1-2 proteins, this CDR3 yields the full variable domain: KAGVTQTPRYLIKTRGQQVTLSCSPISGHRSVSWYQQTPGQGLQFLFEYFSETQRNKGNFPGRFSGRQFSNSRSEMNVSTLELGDSALYLCASSPGGAQGADGYTFGSGTRLTVV.